A single sample is the source of the 21 T cell receptor beta chains below, sequenced in a study of T cells after yellow fever vaccination. TCRdb re-called the 5' RACE reads with MiXCR, one entry per CDR3 protein. The sample yields a few hundred thousand distinct CDR3 sequences, 8.7% seen once. This specimen was CD4+ T cells sorted from PBMCs, taken 5 days after the yellow fever booster vaccination. These receptor sequences come from a young man who received the YFV17D yellow fever vaccine.

The gene calls are TRBV5-1 and TRBJ2-3; 10 bases agree with TRBD2. Germline loops: CDR1 SGHRS, CDR2 YFSETQ. The CDR3 runs 15 residues. J gave up 2 bases and V 1 base, and 1 base lay outside the gene matches. The CDR3: CASSLTSGTTDTQYF. The CDR3 DNA follows: TGCGCCAGCAGCTTGACTAGCGGGACCACAGATACGCAGTATTTT.

This clonotype was observed many times. The V call is TRBV28, the J call TRBJ1-5, with 8 bases lining up with TRBD1. V gave up 6 bases and J gave up 4 bases; unmatched junction bases: 2. This CDR3 region has 13 residues. The V gene's germline CDR1 is MDHEN and CDR2 SYDVKM. CDR3 sequence: CASRRTGNQPQHF. CDR3 DNA sequence: TGTGCCAGCAGACGGACAGGGAATCAGCCCCAGCATTTT.

This clonotype was picked up a small number of times. V gene TRBV7-9 combines with J gene TRBJ2-3; no firm D call. This CDR3 spans 13 amino acids. Trimming removed 1 base at V and 7 bases at J, with 9 bases between. Germline V CDR1 and CDR2: SEHNR, FQNEAQ (reference sequence). CDR3 loop: CASSLGFQNTQYF. DNA for the CDR3: TGTGCCAGCAGCTTAGGGTTTCAGAATACGCAGTATTTT.

The chain couples TRBV9 to TRBJ1-2; weak D call: TRBD1 (6 bases). From germline, CDR1 is SGDLS and CDR2 YYNGEE. The CDR3 totals 14 residues. The V gene lost 3 bases and the J gene lost 1 base, with 10 bases spanning the gap. DNA for the CDR3: TGTGCCAGCAGCGAAGGGGGGAGTAACTATGGCTACACCTTC. It is translated as CASSEGGSNYGYTF.

This rearrangement joins TRBV20-1 to TRBJ2-1, with 11 bases aligning to TRBD2. Trimming took 5 bases from V and 2 from J; bases not matched to a gene: 14. The CDR3 sequence is 18 residues long. Germline CDR1 and CDR2: DFQATT and SNEGSKA (reference sequence). The CDR3 spells CSAPPLAGALPAYNEQFF. CDR3 in DNA: TGCAGTGCTCCTCCACTAGCGGGGGCCCTACCTGCCTACAATGAGCAGTTCTTC.

This clonotype was recorded many times. J is TRBJ1-3 and V is TRBV5-1, with unresolved D. The CDR3 consists of 14 residues. CDR1 and CDR2 (germline): SGHRS, YFSETQ. Trimming cost V 1 base and J 4 bases, with 9 bases left between them. The CDR3 sequence is CASSLIDGGNTIYF. CDR3 nucleotides: TGCGCCAGCAGCTTGATAGACGGAGGAAACACCATATATTTT.

The chain joins TRBV10-3 to TRBJ1-4; no clear D gene. The CDR3 extends over 14 amino acids. Trimming pared 2 bases from V and 5 bases from J, leaving 9 bases between. The germline V gene has CDR1 ENHRY and CDR2 SYGVKD. CDR3 in DNA: TGTGCCATCAGTGAGCGCGGGATAAATGAAAAACTGTTTTTT. Its translation is CAISERGINEKLFF.

This rearrangement joins TRBV7-8 to TRBJ2-5, with D hard to call. CDR1 and CDR2 from the germline V gene are SGHVS and FQNEAQ. The V and J ends lost 5 bases and 2 bases respectively, with 12 bases between them. The CDR3 totals 14 residues. The CDR3 DNA is TGTGCCAGCAGCCCCGACGGAAGACAAGAGACCCAGTACTTC. Amino acid sequence: CASSPDGRQETQYF.

At least ten counts were recorded for this clonotype. This chain uses TRBV6-5 with TRBJ2-1; 9 bases match TRBD2. Germline values: CDR1 MNHEY, CDR2 SVGAGI. The junction had 2 bases not matched to a gene; V was cut back by 9 bases and J by 2 bases. This CDR3 is 13 amino acids long. The CDR3 region is CASAGGPYNEQFF. DNA of the CDR3: TGTGCCAGTGCGGGGGGGCCCTACAATGAGCAGTTCTTC.

The chain joins TRBV19 to TRBJ2-1; TRBD2 aligns across 8 bases. Per germline, CDR1 LNHDA and CDR2 SQIVND (reference sequence). V dropped 4 bases and J dropped 7; count of bases not matched to a gene: 6. This CDR3 is built from 14 residues. CDR3 protein: CASSTGGGPNEQFF. The CDR3 coding sequence is TGTGCCAGTAGTACGGGGGGGGGCCCGAATGAGCAGTTCTTC.

This chain connects TRBV28 to TRBJ2-6; possible D gene TRBD1, 5 bases. Germline loops: CDR1 MDHEN, CDR2 SYDVKM. Trimming left V 10 bases short and J 4 bases short, with 8 bases between. The CDR3 has 12 amino acids. CDR3 nucleotide sequence: TGTGCCACCCAGGGAGGGGCCAACGTCCTGACTTTC. This translates into CATQGGANVLTF. Full variable domain (remainder filled in from reference TRBV28 and TRBJ2-6): DVKVTQSSRYLVKRTGEKVFLECVQDMDHENMFWYRQDPGLGLRLIYFSYDVKMKEKGDIPEGYSVSREKKERFSLILESASTNQTSMYLCATQGGANVLTFGAGSRLTVL.

The rearrangement joins TRBV24-1 to TRBJ2-2; 8 bases map to TRBD2. The ends lost 1 base at V and 3 bases at J; junction bases unmatched: 0. The CDR3 runs to 15 residues. Germline loops: CDR1 KGHDR, CDR2 SFDVKD. CDR3 DNA: TGTGCCACCAGTGATTTAGCGGGGGACACCGGGGAGCTGTTTTTT. Amino acid sequence: CATSDLAGDTGELFF.

This clonotype has a handful of counts. The rearrangement uses TRBV9 and TRBJ2-3; 10 bases fit TRBD2. CDR1 and CDR2 from the germline V gene are SGDLS and YYNGEE. The CDR3 length is 16 residues. J gave up 6 bases and V 0 bases, and 7 bases lay outside the gene matches. The CDR3 reads CASSVGASGGGDTQYF. The CDR3 DNA follows: TGTGCCAGCAGCGTAGGGGCTAGCGGGGGAGGGGATACGCAGTATTTT. Combining the CDR3 with reference TRBV9 and TRBJ2-3 gives the whole variable domain DSGVTQTPKHLITATGQRVTLRCSPRSGDLSVYWYQQSLDQGLQFLIQYYNGEERAKGNILERFSAQQFPDLHSELNLSSLELGDSALYFCASSVGASGGGDTQYFGPGTRLTVL.

This clonotype has just a few counts. Written as DNA, the CDR3 is TGCGCCCCGGGACGGAGCTACGAGCAGTACGTC. This sequence encodes CAPGRSYEQYV. V gene TRBV20-1 combines with J gene TRBJ2-7, with D perhaps TRBD1 or TRBD2 (5 bases each). This CDR3 is built from 11 residues. Germline lookup yields CDR1 DFQATT and CDR2 SNEGSKA (reference sequence).

CDR3 sequence reads: CASSLTGPGETQYF. DNA for the CDR3: TGTGCCAGCAGCTTAACTGGCCCCGGAGAGACCCAGTACTTC. The V and J genes are TRBV7-3 and TRBJ2-5; no definite D call. Trimming stripped 0 bases from V and 4 bases from J, with 9 bases between. CDR1 is SGHTA and CDR2 is FQGTGA in the germline V gene. This CDR3 comprises 14 residues.

The chain couples TRBV6-5 to TRBJ1-1; D is possibly TRBD1 (6 bases). V lost 6 bases and J 1 base, leaving 12 bases between the germline ends. The germline V gene has CDR1 MNHEY and CDR2 SVGAGI. This CDR3 has 14 amino acids. CDR3 in DNA: TGTGCCAGCAGCCGGGGACACTCGAACACTGAAGCTTTCTTT. The encoded protein is CASSRGHSNTEAFF.

This clonotype has only a few counts. The V call is TRBV7-8, the J call TRBJ2-2, with 7 bases matching TRBD2. The CDR3 spans 14 residues. The J segment lost 3 bases and the V segment lost 5 bases, leaving 3 bases of the junction unmatched. The germline gives CDR1 SGHVS, CDR2 FQNEAQ. The CDR3 coding sequence is TGTGCCAGCAGCCCCCGGGAGGACACCGGGGAGCTGTTTTTT. Its protein product is CASSPREDTGELFF.

This chain connects TRBV9 to TRBJ2-1, with 8 bases lining up with TRBD1. CDR3 length: 14 amino acids. V dropped 0 bases and J dropped 9; count of bases not matched to a gene: 5. Germline CDR1 is SGDLS and CDR2 is YYNGEE. The CDR3 DNA reads TGTGCCAGCAGCGTAGGGACAGGGCACGGTGAGCAGTTCTTC. Protein product: CASSVGTGHGEQFF.

This clonotype showed up many times. The chain has TRBV5-1 and TRBJ2-7; D possibly uses TRBD1 or TRBD2 (5 bases each). CDR1 is SGHRS, CDR2 YFSETQ, per germline. Trimming took off 0 bases at V and 3 bases at J, with 13 bases between the two ends. This CDR3 has 15 amino acids. The CDR3 DNA is TGCGCCAGCAGCTTGGGGGACCCTCGAAACTACGAGCAGTACTTC. It specifies CASSLGDPRNYEQYF. The full variable domain, rest sourced from reference TRBV5-1 and TRBJ2-7, is KAGVTQTPRYLIKTRGQQVTLSCSPISGHRSVSWYQQTPGQGLQFLFEYFSETQRNKGNFPGRFSGRQFSNSRSEMNVSTLELGDSALYLCASSLGDPRNYEQYFGPGTRLTVT.

This clonotype showed up just a few times. The V call is TRBV7-9, the J call TRBJ2-1; TRBD1 agrees at 7 bases. This CDR3 is built from 14 residues. Trimming took 4 bases from V and 12 from J; bases not matched to a gene: 12. Germline values: CDR1 SEHNR, CDR2 FQNEAQ (reference sequence). CDR3 residues: CASSWIDRARGQFF. The CDR3 nucleotides are TGTGCCAGCAGCTGGATTGACAGGGCGAGGGGGCAGTTCTTC.

At least ten counts were recorded for this clonotype. The rearrangement uses TRBV7-3 and TRBJ2-2; D possibly matches TRBD1 or TRBD2 (5 bases each). The CDR3 is 13 amino acids. The V end was cut by 5 bases, the J end by 8 bases, with 12 bases between. Germline CDR1 and CDR2: SGHTA and FQGTGA. Here the CDR3 reads CASSGIGTGELFF. The CDR3 DNA sequence: TGTGCCAGCAGCGGCATAGGGACGGGGGAGCTGTTTTTT.